This T cell receptor beta chain emerged from a study of T cells in Graves' hyperthyroidism and ophthalmopathy. Researchers amplified the TCR beta CDR3 regions from RNA transcripts. The HTBI primer set was used in a first-round RT-PCR of the TCR CDR3. From the multiplex PCR reads, TCRdb called clonotypes with MiXCR, one entry per CDR3 protein. Among 500,000 to 650,000 distinct CDR3 sequences listed, approximately 17% were seen once. This CDR3 is built from 15 residues. Germline CDR1 and CDR2: SGDLS and YYNGEE. V was trimmed by 0 bases and J by 3 bases, leaving 10 bases between them. Ophthalmopathy cases scored 3 or more on the Clinical Activity Score and 4 or more on NOSPECS grade, with duration below 3 months. Extraction of PBMCs used approximately 10 ml of fresh peripheral blood.

The chain joins TRBV9 to TRBJ1-3; a weak D match, TRBD1 (5 bases). The receptor was isolated from a woman aged 18-29 years with Graves' ophthalmopathy. The sample taken for sequencing was blood. This CDR3 reads CASSVGQGYGNTIYF. CDR3 coding DNA: TGTGCCAGCAGCGTAGGGCAGGGCTATGGAAACACCATATATTTT.